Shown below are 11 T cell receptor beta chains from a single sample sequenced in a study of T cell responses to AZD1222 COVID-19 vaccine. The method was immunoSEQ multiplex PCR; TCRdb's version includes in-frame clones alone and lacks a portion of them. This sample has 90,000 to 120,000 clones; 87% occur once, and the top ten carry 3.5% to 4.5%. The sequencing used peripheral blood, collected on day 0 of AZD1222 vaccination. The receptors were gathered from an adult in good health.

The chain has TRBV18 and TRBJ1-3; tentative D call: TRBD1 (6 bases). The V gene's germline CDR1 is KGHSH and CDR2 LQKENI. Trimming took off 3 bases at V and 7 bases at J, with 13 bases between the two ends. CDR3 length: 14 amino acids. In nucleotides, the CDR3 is TGTGCCAGCTCACCCGGGGGACACCATAACACCATATATTTT. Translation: CASSPGGHHNTIYF.

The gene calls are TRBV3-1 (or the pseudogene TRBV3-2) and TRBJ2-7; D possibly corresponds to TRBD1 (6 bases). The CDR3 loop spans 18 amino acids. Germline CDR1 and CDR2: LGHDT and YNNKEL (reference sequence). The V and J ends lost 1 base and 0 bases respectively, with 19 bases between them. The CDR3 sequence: CASSQGIPSGTSSYEQYF. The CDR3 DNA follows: TGTGCCAGCAGCCAAGGAATACCCTCCGGGACATCCTCCTACGAGCAGTACTTC.

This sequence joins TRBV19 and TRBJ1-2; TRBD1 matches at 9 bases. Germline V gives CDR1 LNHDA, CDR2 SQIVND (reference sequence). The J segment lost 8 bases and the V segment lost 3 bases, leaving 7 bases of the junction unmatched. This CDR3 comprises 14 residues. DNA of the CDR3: TGTGCCAGTAGTATCCTGGACAGGGGTGGCGGCTACACCTTC. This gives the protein CASSILDRGGGYTF.

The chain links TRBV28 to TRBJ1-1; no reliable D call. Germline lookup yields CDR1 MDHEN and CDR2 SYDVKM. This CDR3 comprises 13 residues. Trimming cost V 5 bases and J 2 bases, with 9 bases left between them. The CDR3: CASSATGNTEAFF. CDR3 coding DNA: TGTGCCAGCAGTGCCACGGGTAACACTGAAGCTTTCTTT.

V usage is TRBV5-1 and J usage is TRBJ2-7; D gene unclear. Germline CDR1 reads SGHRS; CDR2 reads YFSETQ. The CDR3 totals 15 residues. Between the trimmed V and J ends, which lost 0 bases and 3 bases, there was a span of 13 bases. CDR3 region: CASSLESIDRYEQYF. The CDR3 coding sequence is TGCGCCAGCAGCTTGGAGTCAATCGATCGCTACGAGCAGTACTTC.

This CDR3 reads CASRARGGTDTQYF. In nucleotides, the CDR3 is TGTGCCAGTAGGGCCAGGGGGGGCACAGATACGCAGTATTTT. The chain uses TRBV19 and TRBJ2-3; D may be TRBD1 (7 bases). Trimming stripped 6 bases from V and 1 base from J, with 11 bases between. This CDR3 has 14 residues. Germline CDR1 is LNHDA and CDR2 is SQIVND (reference sequence).

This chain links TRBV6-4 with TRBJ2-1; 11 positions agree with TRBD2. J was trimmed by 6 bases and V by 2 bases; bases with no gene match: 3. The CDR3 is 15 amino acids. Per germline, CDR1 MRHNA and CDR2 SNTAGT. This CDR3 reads CASSDGLAGFNEQFF. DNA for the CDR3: TGTGCCAGCAGTGACGGACTAGCGGGTTTCAATGAGCAGTTCTTC.

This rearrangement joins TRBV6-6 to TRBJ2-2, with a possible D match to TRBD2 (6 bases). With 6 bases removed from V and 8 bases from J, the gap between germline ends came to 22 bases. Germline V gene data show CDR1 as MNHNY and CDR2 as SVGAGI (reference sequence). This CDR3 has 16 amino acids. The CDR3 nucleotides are TGTGCCAGCAGGCCCGTTGGTAGCGGAGGCTTTGGGGAGCTGTTTTTT. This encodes CASRPVGSGGFGELFF.

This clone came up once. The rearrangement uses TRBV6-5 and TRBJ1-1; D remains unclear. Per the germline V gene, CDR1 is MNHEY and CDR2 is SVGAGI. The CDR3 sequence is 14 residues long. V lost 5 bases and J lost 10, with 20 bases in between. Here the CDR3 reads CASSSVGRFIGAFF. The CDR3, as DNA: TGTGCCAGCAGTAGCGTTGGAAGGTTCATCGGAGCTTTCTTT.

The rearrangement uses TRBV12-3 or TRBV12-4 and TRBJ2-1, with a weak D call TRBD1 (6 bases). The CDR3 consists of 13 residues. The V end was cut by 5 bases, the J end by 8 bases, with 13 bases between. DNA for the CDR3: TGTGCCAGCAGTGCCCCCTCAGGGGATGAGCAGTTCTTC. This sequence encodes CASSAPSGDEQFF.

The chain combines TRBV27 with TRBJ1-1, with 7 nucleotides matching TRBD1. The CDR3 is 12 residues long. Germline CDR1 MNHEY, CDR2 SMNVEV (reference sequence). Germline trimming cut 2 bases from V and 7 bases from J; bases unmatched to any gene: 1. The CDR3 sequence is CASSLGDSEAFF. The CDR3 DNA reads TGTGCCAGCAGTTTAGGGGACAGTGAAGCTTTCTTT.